This TCR beta chain was profiled in a study of cytotoxic CD8 clonotypes in ibrutinib-treated CLL (dated by TCRdb to the early 2020s). Regarding the research as a whole: In this cohort, some 16 patients were treatment-naive and some 10 were relapsed/refractory, while fewer than 18 had unmutated IGHV. On average, each sample had 255,043 productive templates and tens of thousands of productive rearrangements. Patients were still on ibrutinib when every remission and progressive disease sample was collected. Response samples were taken after a median of approximately eleven months on treatment, ranging from about 6 to 40 months. Cryopreserved peripheral blood mononuclear cells were collected before treatment, at response, and at either disease progression or sustained remission. Responses were partial in roughly 24 patients and complete in 2; after median approximately 5.5 years follow-up, around 14 stayed in remission and approximately 12 progressed. Longitudinal samples were available for about 30% of the 86 trial participants.

The sample's time point label is to be understood as: progressive disease on ibrutinib. For TCR beta library preparation, roughly 2 micrograms of genomic DNA was extracted from cryopreserved PBMCs. Longitudinal blood samples from CLL patients on ibrutinib monotherapy underwent high-throughput TCR beta sequencing. The patients took part in an open-label, single-center phase 2 trial of ibrutinib monotherapy. Comments on this clone: Its antigen remains unidentified. No base quality information exists; no much larger clone differs at one position.

Results and caveats for the whole study, not just this receptor: An increase in clonality was observed at ibrutinib response, with clonality remaining stable during sustained remission and falling back toward baseline at progression. Sampling times were not matched between patients in sustained remission and patients whose disease was progressing, and lymph node repertoires were not examined. At baseline, clonality was higher than in age-matched healthy donors and showed a strong correlation with circulating CD8+ T-cell counts. Public clonotypes were rare and either shrank or stayed stable during treatment, and the rise in clonality at ibrutinib response reflected expansion of private clonotypes.

CDR1 MDHEN and CDR2 SYDVKM were looked up in the germline V gene. The junction shows trimming of 2 bases on V and 6 bases on J, and the gene matches do not reach 2 bases of it. Spanning cysteine to phenylalanine, the CDR3 consists of 13 amino acids. Solely the CDR3 DNA is kept, with 39 bases framed from the first base. A MiSeq instrument was used for deep resolution sequencing, which targeted depths ranging from 1 in 1 million up to 1 in 200,000 T cells, with coverage averaging 10x for each clonotype. The immunoSEQ hsTCRB Kit was used to generate TCR beta libraries. For the original study's pipeline: The data were analyzed with ImmunoSEQ Analyzer and ImmunoSEQ Data Assistant, and V, D and J gene assignments followed IMGT definitions. Clonality was computed as one minus normalized Shannon entropy of productive rearrangement frequencies, ranging from 0 to 1. Public clonotype analysis was restricted to overrepresented clonotypes comprising at least 0.05% of each patient's repertoire. About a dozen age-matched healthy donor repertoires from immuneACCESS served as clonality controls. In TCRdb, the immuneACCESS table is reduced to in-frame sequences with V and J assigned. These tables do not hold every clone; where another copy was compared, an unresolved V gene accounts for under half, and the others remain unexplained. Clone size and V and J calls were adopted from that table, with D and trimming inferred from the DNA. The sample data list over 250,000 clones, and around 77% of these were observed just once. Jointly, the top ten make up about 5.7% of the sample.

The receptor comes from a human donor with chronic lymphocytic leukemia. Here the sequenced sample was PBMCs, taken at disease progression, from a patient treated with ibrutinib. The chain was built from TRBV28 and TRBJ1-1, and 8 bases in between align with TRBD1. The nucleotide sequence reads as follows: TGTGCCAGCAGTTTACAGGGGGCCCCTGAAGCTTTCTTT. This encodes CASSLQGAPEAFF.